There are many counts of the clone carrying this T cell receptor (beta chain). The antigen remains unidentified. Genomic DNA constituted the template upon which TCR beta VDJ and CDR3 profiling was performed. TCRdb passed the reads through MiXCR, listing each CDR3 protein once. The sample holds approximately 130,000 distinct CDR3 sequences, 41% seen once. The trim removed 7 bases at V and 4 bases at J, leaving 5 bases unmatched. Germline CDR1 is MNHNS and CDR2 is SASEGT. CDR3 length: 14 amino acids. These data originate in a study of CD8+CD57+ T cells in acquired aplastic anemia. For the study at large: The average for DNA from sorted CD4+ and CD8+ cells was approximately 3.2 ug.

General study points: In CD8+ cells, Simpson's diversity showed no significant difference between patients and controls. Shared by patients and controls, 25 to 30 CD8+ CDR3s were abundant in patients.

The genes are TRBV6-1 and TRBJ2-1, with TRBD1 matching 9 bases. The sample consisted of sorted CD4+, CD8+, or CD8+CD57+ T cells (not recorded which) from PBMCs. The receptor's source is a human donor in good health, serving as a control. CDR3 in amino acids: CASTPGQGYNEQFF. In DNA form, the CDR3 reads TGTGCCAGCACGCCGGGACAGGGATACAATGAGCAGTTCTTC.